This record looks at one T cell receptor beta chain sequence and its context. An amount of RNA that ranged from about 0.45 to 1 ug was reverse transcribed with random hexamers. The TCR beta CDR3 was amplified by immunoSEQ multiplex PCR across 54 Vbeta, 13 Jbeta. TCRdb passed the immunoSEQ multiplex PCR reads through MiXCR, listing each CDR3 protein once. The table lists more than 200,000 distinct CDR3 sequences, 93% of them singletons, with around 0.067% in the top ten. These data belong to a study of CD8 T cells in Susac syndrome. This CDR3 contains 13 residues. The V gene's germline CDR1 is SGHDT and CDR2 YYEEEE. V shed 1 base and J shed 4 bases, with 3 bases lying between them.

This chain links TRBV5-6 with TRBJ2-6; no firm D call. This sequence originates from a human donor with multiple sclerosis. The specimen sequenced was CD4+ T cells from PBMCs. The DNA for the CDR3 is TGTGCCAGCAGCTTGCAGGGGGCCAACGTCCTGACTTTC. Translated: CASSLQGANVLTF.